In this sample, the clone carrying this TCR beta chain turned up once. This specimen comes from a study of blood T cell repertoires in COVID-19. In the study overall: The origin of the acute and convalescent COVID-19 samples was the United States, Italy and Spain. In each case, the material was cDNA or gDNA derived from T cells, B-cell-depleted T cells, or PBMCs.

The CDR3 is made up of 15 amino acids. Trimming stripped 7 bases from V and 3 bases from J, with 18 bases between. From germline, CDR1 is LNHDA and CDR2 SQIVND (reference sequence). Per the original data handling: Scientists estimated how many nucleated cells there were by amplifying reference gene primers. Assay: immunoSEQ multiplex PCR; the TCRdb copy retains only in-frame clones and omits some. V, J and clone size were drawn from that table, and D and trimming were deduced from the DNA. The sample records tens of thousands of clones, about 90% being singletons. This TCR was recovered from a human donor in a cohort sampled during active COVID-19. This chain uses TRBV19 with TRBJ1-2; the D gene is possibly TRBD1 (6 bases). The sample taken for sequencing was peripheral blood. DNA of the CDR3: TGTGCCAGTAATGATAGGGGGGGCGCCGACTATGGCTACACCTTC. Encoded protein: CASNDRGGADYGYTF. Drawing the rest from reference TRBV19 and TRBJ1-2, the complete variable domain is DGGITQSPKYLFRKEGQNVTLSCEQNLNHDAMYWYRQDPGQGLRLIYYSQIVNDFQKGDIAEGYSVSREKKESFPLTVTSAQKNPTAFYLCASNDRGGADYGYTFGSGTRLTVV.